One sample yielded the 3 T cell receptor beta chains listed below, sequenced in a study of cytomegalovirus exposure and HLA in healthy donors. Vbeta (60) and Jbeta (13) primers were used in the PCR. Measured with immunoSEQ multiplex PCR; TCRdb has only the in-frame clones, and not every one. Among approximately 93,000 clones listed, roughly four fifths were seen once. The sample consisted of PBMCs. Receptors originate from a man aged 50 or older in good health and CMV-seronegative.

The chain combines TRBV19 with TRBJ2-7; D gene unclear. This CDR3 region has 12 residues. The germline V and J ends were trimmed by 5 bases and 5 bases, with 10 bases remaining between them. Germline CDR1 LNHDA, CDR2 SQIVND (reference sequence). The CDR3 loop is CASSRVENEQYF. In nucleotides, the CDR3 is TGTGCCAGTAGTCGGGTGGAGAACGAGCAGTACTTC. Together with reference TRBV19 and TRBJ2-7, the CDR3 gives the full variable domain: DGGITQSPKYLFRKEGQNVTLSCEQNLNHDAMYWYRQDPGQGLRLIYYSQIVNDFQKGDIAEGYSVSREKKESFPLTVTSAQKNPTAFYLCASSRVENEQYFGPGTRLTVT.

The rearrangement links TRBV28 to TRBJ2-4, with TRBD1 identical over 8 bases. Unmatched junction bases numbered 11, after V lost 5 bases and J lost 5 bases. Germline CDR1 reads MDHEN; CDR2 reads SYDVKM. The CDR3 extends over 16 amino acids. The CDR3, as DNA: TGTGCCAGCAGTCCGGAAAGACCGGGACAGGAAAACATTCAGTACTTC. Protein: CASSPERPGQENIQYF.

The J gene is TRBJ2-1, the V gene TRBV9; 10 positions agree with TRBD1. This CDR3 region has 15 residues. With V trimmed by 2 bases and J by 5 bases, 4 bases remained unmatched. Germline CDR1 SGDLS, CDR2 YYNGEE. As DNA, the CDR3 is TGTGCCAGCAGCGTCCTCGGGACAGGGGACAATGAGCAGTTCTTC. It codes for CASSVLGTGDNEQFF. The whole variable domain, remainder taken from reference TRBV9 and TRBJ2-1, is DSGVTQTPKHLITATGQRVTLRCSPRSGDLSVYWYQQSLDQGLQFLIQYYNGEERAKGNILERFSAQQFPDLHSELNLSSLELGDSALYFCASSVLGTGDNEQFFGPGTRLTVL.